These 10 T cell receptor beta chains were all obtained from the same sample, sequenced in a study of OX40 agonist ivuxolimab in advanced cancers. Data came from immunoSEQ multiplex PCR; TCRdb stores just in-frame clones and leaves some out. The table records about 46,000 clones, 88% of them present only once. The input for sequencing was CD4+ or CD8+ T cells sorted from blood, taken in a trial of the OX40 agonist ivuxolimab. The source of these receptors is an adult with an advanced solid tumor such as melanoma, head and neck, liver or kidney cancer.

V usage is TRBV9 and J usage is TRBJ1-5, with no clear D. The V gene's germline CDR1 is SGDLS and CDR2 YYNGEE. The CDR3 has 13 amino acids. The V end lost 0 bases, the J end lost 4 bases, and 5 bases lay between the germline ends. CDR3 DNA sequence: TGTGCCAGCAGCGTAGGGGCGAATCAGCCCCAGCATTTT. As protein: CASSVGANQPQHF.

The J gene is TRBJ2-2, the V gene TRBV10-3; perhaps TRBD2 as D (5 bases). CDR3 length: 16 amino acids. Germline V gene data show CDR1 as ENHRY and CDR2 as SYGVKD. The V end was cut by 5 bases, the J end by 6 bases, with 19 bases between. The CDR3 loop is CAISSPSGLAPGELFF. CDR3 in DNA: TGTGCCATCAGTAGTCCGAGCGGCCTGGCCCCCGGGGAGCTGTTTTTT.

The CDR3 region has the DNA TGTGCCAGCAGTTTATCCGGGACAGGTTATAGCAATCAGCCCCAGCATTTT. As protein: CASSLSGTGYSNQPQHF. The chain joins TRBV28 to TRBJ1-5; 8 nucleotides line up with TRBD1. CDR1 MDHEN and CDR2 SYDVKM come from the germline V gene. The CDR3 sequence is 17 residues long. V gave up 1 base and J gave up 0 bases; unmatched junction bases: 5.

This rearrangement joins TRBV7-2 to TRBJ2-7; 7 bases are shared with TRBD2. This CDR3 contains 16 residues. CDR1 and CDR2 (germline): SGHTA, FQGNSA. The ends lost 0 bases at V and 0 bases at J; junction bases unmatched: 5. CDR3 region: CASSLASGGSSYEQYF. In DNA, the CDR3 is TGTGCCAGCAGCTTAGCGTCCGGGGGGAGCTCCTACGAGCAGTACTTC. The full variable domain, its missing parts supplied by reference TRBV7-2 and TRBJ2-7, is GAGVSQSPSNKVTEKGKDVELRCDPISGHTALYWYRQSLGQGLEFLIYFQGNSAPDKSGLPSDRFSAERTGGSVSTLTIQRTQQEDSAVYLCASSLASGGSSYEQYFGPGTRLTVT.

The chain uses TRBV6-6 and TRBJ2-5; D ambiguous. This CDR3 has 15 amino acids. Trimming took off 3 bases at V and 4 bases at J, with 15 bases between the two ends. Germline CDR1 MNHNY, CDR2 SVGAGI (reference sequence). The CDR3 nucleotides are TGTGCCAGCAGTTATGACCGGTGGACCGGAGAGACCCAGTACTTC. Its protein product is CASSYDRWTGETQYF.

This clone was seen a single time. CDR3: CASSGDSFYEQYF. The CDR3 DNA sequence: TGTGCCAGCAGTGGGGACAGCTTTTACGAGCAGTACTTC. J is TRBJ2-5 and V is TRBV27, with 7 positions matching TRBD1. The J call may not be correct, given that the DNA end is closer to TRBJ2-7. Germline V gene lookup returns CDR1 MNHEY and CDR2 SMNVEV (reference sequence). CDR3 length equals 13 residues.

The V and J genes are TRBV19 and TRBJ2-2; 7 bases agree with TRBD1. The V gene end was trimmed by 5 bases and the J gene end by 5 bases; junction bases not matched to a gene: 5. Germline V gene lookup returns CDR1 LNHDA and CDR2 SQIVND (reference sequence). This CDR3 comprises 14 residues. The CDR3 DNA is TGTGCCAGTAGTTTCTACAGGGGAACCGGGGAGCTGTTTTTT. Translation gives CASSFYRGTGELFF.

This sequence joins TRBV4-1 and TRBJ1-2; unclear D gene. The CDR3 length is 15 residues. With 0 bases removed from V and 8 bases from J, the gap between germline ends came to 16 bases. Germline assignment: CDR1 MGHRA and CDR2 YSYEKL. The CDR3 nucleotides read TGCGCCAGCAGCCAAGATCCGGCAGGACGTACCGGCTACACCTTC. Encoded protein: CASSQDPAGRTGYTF.

CDR3 amino acids: CASSDREVDEQYF. DNA for the CDR3: TGTGCCAGCAGTGATCGGGAAGTCGATGAGCAGTACTTC. This chain uses TRBV2 with TRBJ2-7, with a weak D call TRBD2 (5 bases). V lost 3 bases and J lost 7, with 13 bases in between. The CDR3 runs to 13 residues. CDR1 is SNHLY and CDR2 is FYNNEI in the germline V gene. The whole variable domain, remainder taken from reference TRBV2 and TRBJ2-7, is EPEVTQTPSHQVTQMGQEVILRCVPISNHLYFYWYRQILGQKVEFLVSFYNNEISEKSEIFDDQFSVERPDGSNFTLKIRSTKLEDSAMYFCASSDREVDEQYFGPGTRLTVT.

The CDR3 is CASSQSQRPLAGGTDTQYF. The CDR3 DNA reads as TGTGCCAGCAGCCAAAGCCAGAGGCCCCTAGCGGGGGGCACAGATACGCAGTATTTT. The rearrangement joins TRBV4-2 to TRBJ2-3, with TRBD2 matching 10 bases. CDR1 and CDR2 from the germline V gene are LGHNA and YNFKEQ. V lost 2 bases to trimming and J lost 1 base; unmatched junction nucleotides: 12. There are 19 residues in the CDR3.